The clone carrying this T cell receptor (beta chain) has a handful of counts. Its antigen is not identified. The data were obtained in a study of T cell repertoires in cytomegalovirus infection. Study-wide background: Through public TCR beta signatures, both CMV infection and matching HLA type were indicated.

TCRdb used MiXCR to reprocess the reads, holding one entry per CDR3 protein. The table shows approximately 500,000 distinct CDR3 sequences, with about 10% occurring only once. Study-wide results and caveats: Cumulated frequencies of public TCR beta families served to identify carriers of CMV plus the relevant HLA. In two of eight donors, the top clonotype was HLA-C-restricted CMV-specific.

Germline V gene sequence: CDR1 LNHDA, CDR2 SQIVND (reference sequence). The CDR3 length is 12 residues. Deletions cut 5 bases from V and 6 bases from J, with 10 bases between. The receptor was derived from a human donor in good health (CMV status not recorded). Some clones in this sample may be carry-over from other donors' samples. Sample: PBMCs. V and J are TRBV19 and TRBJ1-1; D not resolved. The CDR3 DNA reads TGTGCCAGTAGTCCCCGACCCCCTGAAGCTTTCTTT. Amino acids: CASSPRPPEAFF.